These T cell receptor beta chains were read from a single sample in a study of cytomegalovirus exposure and HLA in healthy donors. Repertoires were generated with immunoSEQ multiplex PCR, while TCRdb's copy carries only in-frame clones and drops some. The table includes about 240,000 clones, around 87% detected once. Sequencing was carried out using PBMCs. The receptors stem from a woman in her twenties or thirties in good health and CMV-seropositive. Both conserved end residues are part of each CDR3. D genes are given only for firm matches. Clone size, where shown, is once, few, many, or a class for clones that have expanded.

j_gene	abundance	v_gene	d_gene	CDR3aa	CDR3nt
TRBJ2-1	-	TRBV4-1	-	CASSQDPQTHNEQFF	TGCGCCAGCAGCCAAGATCCGCAGACACACAATGAGCAGTTCTTC
TRBJ1-5	-	TRBV27	TRBD1	CASSIRGTGNFNQPQHF	TGTGCCAGCAGTATAAGAGGGACAGGTAACTTCAATCAGCCCCAGCATTTT
TRBJ2-7	-	TRBV5-6	-	CASSEGGTPGIEQYF	TGTGCCAGCAGCGAGGGGGGGACGCCGGGCATCGAGCAGTACTTC
TRBJ1-5	-	TRBV18	-	CASSGWISQPQHF	TGTGCCAGCTCTGGGTGGATTAGCCAGCCCCAGCATTTT
TRBJ1-5	-	TRBV30	TRBD1	CAWTSSGQGAGQPQHF	TGTGCCTGGACATCTTCGGGACAGGGGGCAGGTCAGCCCCAGCATTTT
TRBJ1-2	-	TRBV13	TRBD1	CASSLGTGGPNTF	TGTGCCAGCAGCTTAGGGACAGGGGGCCCCAACACCTTC
TRBJ2-7	-	TRBV13	-	CASSLGRPGWAYEQYF	TGTGCCAGCAGCTTAGGCCGCCCGGGATGGGCCTACGAGCAGTACTTC
TRBJ2-3	-	TRBV5-1	TRBD2	CASSLDTSGTFTDTQYF	TGCGCCAGCAGCTTGGACACTAGCGGGACCTTCACAGATACGCAGTATTTT
TRBJ2-5	-	TRBV5-1	TRBD2	CASSFPTSVSGETQYF	TGCGCCAGCAGCTTCCCGACTAGCGTCTCGGGGGAGACCCAGTACTTC
TRBJ2-1	-	TRBV7-9	-	CASRRTGDFSSYNEQFF	TGTGCCAGCAGGCGAACAGGGGACTTTAGCTCCTACAATGAGCAGTTCTTC
TRBJ1-3	once	TRBV29-1	-	CSVVNSGDTGNTIYF	TGCAGCGTTGTCAATTCAGGGGACACTGGAAACACCATATATTTT
TRBJ1-5	-	TRBV28	-	CASTFWEVGNQPQHF	TGTGCCAGTACCTTCTGGGAGGTGGGCAATCAGCCCCAGCATTTT